Each of the 2 T cell receptor beta chains below was sequenced from the same sample in a study of technical replicates of blood from a few donors. Sequencing was performed with immunoSEQ multiplex PCR; in TCRdb, only in-frame clones are kept and a portion is missing. The sample contains approximately 29,000 clones, roughly nine tenths of which appear only once. The sample comprised PBMCs. The origin of the receptors is a human donor in good health. Some clones in this sample may be carry-over from other donors' samples.

The chain recombines TRBV13 with TRBJ1-2; TRBD1 is a possible D gene (6 bases). The CDR3 is made up of 13 amino acids. Germline V lookup: CDR1 PRHDT, CDR2 FYEKMQ (reference sequence). V lost 8 bases and J 3 bases, leaving 13 bases between the germline ends. CDR3 loop: CASAVGADYGYTF. The CDR3 DNA reads TGTGCCAGCGCCGTGGGGGCAGACTATGGCTACACCTTC.

This rearrangement joins TRBV5-1 to TRBJ2-2; 8 bases fit TRBD2. The germline V gene encodes CDR1 SGHRS and CDR2 YFSETQ. CDR3 size: 17 residues. V lost 4 bases to trimming and J lost 7 bases; unmatched junction nucleotides: 15. Here the CDR3 DNA reads TGCGCCAGCAGCCCCCGGGAGGGGGGACTTCATAGCGGGGAGCTGTTTTTT. Its protein product is CASSPREGGLHSGELFF.